A single sample gave rise to the 9 T cell receptor beta chains below, sequenced in a study of beta chain features in type 1 diabetes. As every portion of the isolated RNA was reverse transcribed, the sequencing read expressed TCRB transcripts. Libraries were prepared by immunoSEQ multiplex PCR; TCRdb keeps only in-frame clonotypes and omits some of them. The sample lists around 190,000 clones; approximately 13% were seen once. The material sequenced was central memory CD4+ T cells from blood. The source of these receptors is a woman aged 18-29 years in good health.

This clone was detected a few times. The CDR3 DNA follows: TGTGCCACCAGCAGATTGCAGGTCAATCAGCCCCAGCATTTT. As protein: CATSRLQVNQPQHF. The rearrangement uses TRBV15 and TRBJ1-5; D is unresolved. Germline values: CDR1 LNHNV, CDR2 YYDKDF (reference sequence). The CDR3 loop spans 14 amino acids. V was trimmed by 2 bases and J by 3 bases, leaving 8 bases between them.

This clone was detected many times. This chain uses TRBV6-5 with TRBJ1-2; D call uncertain. This CDR3 contains 11 residues. With 7 bases removed from V and 4 bases from J, the gap between germline ends came to 7 bases. Germline values: CDR1 MNHEY, CDR2 SVGAGI. The CDR3 nucleotides are TGTGCCAGCACCCGCGGCTATGGCTACACCTTC. This sequence encodes CASTRGYGYTF.

V is TRBV30 and J is TRBJ2-5, with a tentative D call TRBD1 (5 bases). Trimming took off 0 bases at V and 5 bases at J, with 10 bases between the two ends. This CDR3 has 13 residues. Germline-derived CDR1 and CDR2 are GTSNPN and SVGIG (reference sequence). This CDR3 reads CAWSVLTAETQYF. Here the CDR3 DNA reads TGTGCCTGGAGTGTACTGACAGCGGAGACCCAGTACTTC.

This clone was counted many times. The gene calls are TRBV7-2 and TRBJ1-5; D may be TRBD1 (5 bases). The V end lost 3 bases, the J end lost 2 bases, and 14 bases lay between the germline ends. CDR1 and CDR2 (germline): SGHTA, FQGNSA. There are 16 residues in the CDR3. CDR3 loop: CASSLGGAKGNQPQHF. The CDR3 DNA reads TGTGCCAGCAGCTTGGGAGGGGCTAAGGGCAATCAGCCCCAGCATTTT.

The V gene is TRBV7-9, the J gene TRBJ2-1, with 11 bases lining up with TRBD2. In germline, CDR1 is SEHNR, CDR2 FQNEAQ (reference sequence). Unmatched junction bases numbered 8, after V lost 7 bases and J lost 6 bases. This CDR3 is built from 15 residues. CDR3 region: CASKVGTSGTNEQFF. DNA for the CDR3: TGTGCCAGCAAGGTGGGGACTAGCGGCACCAATGAGCAGTTCTTC.

This clone was seen a few times. CDR3 protein: CASSLVGGDHEQYF. As DNA, the CDR3 is TGTGCCAGCAGCTTAGTGGGCGGGGACCACGAGCAGTACTTC. The genes are TRBV7-2 and TRBJ2-7; D perhaps matches TRBD2 (6 bases). Germline lookup yields CDR1 SGHTA and CDR2 FQGNSA. V was trimmed by 1 base and J by 5 bases, leaving 12 bases between them. This CDR3 spans 14 amino acids.

The V call is TRBV7-9, the J call TRBJ2-5; TRBD1 might be the D (6 bases). V was pared by 5 bases and J by 0 bases, with 10 bases between. The CDR3 is 14 residues long. Per the germline V gene, CDR1 is SEHNR and CDR2 is FQNEAQ (reference sequence). CDR3 nucleotides: TGTGCCAGCAGCACAGGACAGAACCAAGAGACCCAGTACTTC. It translates to CASSTGQNQETQYF.

The chain combines TRBV27 with TRBJ2-5; 9 bases align to TRBD1. The CDR3 spans 14 residues. Germline-derived CDR1 and CDR2 are MNHEY and SMNVEV (reference sequence). With V trimmed by 5 bases and J by 3 bases, 4 bases remained unmatched. CDR3 nucleotide sequence: TGTGCCAGCAGTCGACGGACAGGGGAAGAGACCCAGTACTTC. Protein: CASSRRTGEETQYF.

The chain carries TRBV4-1 and TRBJ1-4; D remains unclear. In germline, CDR1 is MGHRA, CDR2 YSYEKL. This CDR3 has 13 amino acids. V dropped 1 base and J dropped 7 bases, with 7 bases sitting between them. The CDR3 protein is CASSQVVGEKLFF. The CDR3 region has the DNA TGCGCCAGCAGCCAAGTAGTTGGTGAAAAACTGTTTTTT.